The clone carrying this TCR beta chain was counted at least ten times. Its matching antigen is unknown. One end of the junction varies from germline; a read error may be responsible. The sample belongs to a study of read filtering for tumor transcriptome and immune sequencing. At the level of the study: DNase treatment preceded whole-transcriptome library preparation. TCR-mapped reads were about 3.5 to 11 million with IR-seq versus roughly 75 to 1,300 with RNA-seq.

General study results and limits: Dropping single-read clonotypes raised IR-seq and RNA-seq shared-clonotype correlation.

This library used approximately 0.4 ug RNA and molecular barcoded adaptors spanning alpha/delta and beta/gamma chains. TCRdb independently ran MiXCR on the reads; one entry per CDR3 protein. The repertoire consists of tens of thousands of distinct CDR3 sequences, with 20% to 25% occurring once and the leading ten covering 15% to 20%. The specimen was a population of CD138-negative cells sorted from bone marrow. The clonotype originates from a donor aged 40 or older with multiple myeloma.

The CDR3 here is CSVAKDGREDF. The CDR3 coding sequence is TGCAGCGTTGCGAAGGACGGGAGGGAGGACTTT. V and J are TRBV29-1 and TRBJ1-6; D unclear. The CDR3 consists of 11 residues. Germline CDR1 reads SQVTM; CDR2 reads ANQGSEA.